These 22 T cell receptor beta chains were sequenced from one sample in a study of multiple sclerosis patients with progressive multifocal leukoencephalopathy. Here immunoSEQ multiplex PCR was the method, and the copy in TCRdb shows in-frame clones only, minus some. Seen here are 25,000 to 35,000 clones, about 85% observed once, and the top ten hold around 11%. Documented time point: time of PML onset. This specimen was PBMCs, taken from a patient treated with natalizumab. The source of these receptors is a woman aged 25 to 45 with progressive multifocal leukoencephalopathy.

The V gene is TRBV7-3, the J gene TRBJ2-2; D possibly corresponds to TRBD2 (5 bases). This CDR3 has 14 residues. Trimming left V 3 bases short and J 5 bases short, with 10 bases between. CDR1 SGHTA and CDR2 FQGTGA come from the germline V gene. The CDR3 nucleotides read TGTGCCAGCAGCTTGGGGAGCGGTACCGGGGAGCTGTTTTTT. Translation: CASSLGSGTGELFF. Full variable domain (rest looked up from reference TRBV7-3 and TRBJ2-2): GAGVSQTPSNKVTEKGKYVELRCDPISGHTALYWYRQSLGQGPEFLIYFQGTGAADDSGLPNDRFFAVRPEGSVSTLKIQRTERGDSAVYLCASSLGSGTGELFFGEGSRLTVL.

CDR3 sequence (DNA): TGCGCCAGCACCACCGGGACAGATAGCTCCTATAATTCACCCCTCCACTTT. As protein: CASTTGTDSSYNSPLHF. The V gene is TRBV5-1, the J gene TRBJ1-6, with 7 bases fitting TRBD1. The CDR3 sequence is 17 residues long. Germline V gene sequence: CDR1 SGHRS, CDR2 YFSETQ. With V trimmed by 6 bases and J by 0 bases, 9 bases remained unmatched.

As regards this clone: Other nucleotide sequences from this sample produce the same CDR3. This chain joins TRBV19 and TRBJ1-5; 11 nucleotides line up with TRBD1. The germline CDR1 and CDR2 sequences are LNHDA and SQIVND (reference sequence). Losses at the gene ends were 1 base for V and 7 bases for J; bases not matched to a gene: 3. This CDR3 has 15 residues. CDR3 sequence reads: CASSIGTGGGQPQHF. The CDR3 DNA reads as TGTGCCAGTAGTATAGGGACAGGGGGCGGCCAGCCCCAGCATTTT.

V is TRBV7-2 and J is TRBJ2-7; D ambiguous. The germline CDR1 and CDR2 sequences are SGHTA and FQGNSA. V was cut by 4 bases and J by 6 bases, with 16 bases left in between. The length of the CDR3 is 14 residues. The CDR3 coding sequence is TGTGCCAGCAGCTCGTCGGTGCAGGCATTCGAGCAGTACTTC. It yields the protein CASSSSVQAFEQYF.

The CDR3 sequence is CASSLDTSGETQYF. The DNA for the CDR3 is TGTGCCAGCAGCTTGGACACCTCGGGAGAGACCCAGTACTTC. The chain combines TRBV7-2 with TRBJ2-5, with D possibly being TRBD1 (5 bases). Germline CDR1 reads SGHTA; CDR2 reads FQGNSA. Trimming pared 3 bases from V and 4 bases from J, leaving 12 bases between. CDR3 size: 14 residues.

This clone was observed once. The chain recombines TRBV30 with TRBJ2-2; D tentatively reads TRBD1 or TRBD2 (5 bases each). The V end lost 1 base, the J end lost 5 bases, and 11 bases lay between the germline ends. The CDR3 runs 14 residues. In germline, CDR1 is GTSNPN, CDR2 SVGIG (reference sequence). The CDR3 coding sequence is TGTGCCTGGAGTGCGAACAGGAGGACCGGGGAGCTGTTTTTT. It translates to CAWSANRRTGELFF.

The genes are TRBV10-3 and TRBJ1-2, with D unresolved. CDR1 and CDR2 (germline): ENHRY, SYGVKD. Trimming left V 0 bases short and J 6 bases short, with 11 bases between. This CDR3 comprises 14 residues. The CDR3 loop reads CAISESGGSDGYTF. The CDR3 nucleotides read TGTGCCATCAGTGAGTCGGGAGGGAGTGATGGCTACACCTTC.

This clone was picked up one time. The chain couples TRBV7-2 to TRBJ2-7; 8 nucleotides line up with TRBD1. CDR1 SGHTA and CDR2 FQGNSA come from the germline V gene. The CDR3 covers 14 residues. J gave up 3 bases and V 1 base, and 2 bases lay outside the gene matches. CDR3 nucleotides: TGTGCCAGCAGCTTAGGGACAGGGTACTACGAGCAGTACTTC. This gives the protein CASSLGTGYYEQYF.

The chain links TRBV6-1 to TRBJ2-4; 9 positions match TRBD1. The CDR3 covers 16 residues. Per the germline V gene, CDR1 is MNHNS and CDR2 is SASEGT. Trimming removed 2 bases from V and 1 base from J; junction bases left unmatched: 3. This CDR3 reads CASSERQGVAKNIQYF. DNA of the CDR3: TGTGCCAGCAGTGAAAGACAGGGGGTGGCCAAAAACATTCAGTACTTC.

In its sample, this clone was seen a few times. The V and J genes are TRBV19 and TRBJ1-5; D call uncertain. The germline V and J ends were trimmed by 3 bases and 1 base, with 4 bases remaining between them. CDR1 and CDR2 from the germline V gene are LNHDA and SQIVND (reference sequence). CDR3 length: 13 amino acids. For the CDR3, the DNA is TGTGCCAGTAGTATCAAGAGCAATCAGCCCCAGCATTTT. It encodes CASSIKSNQPQHF.

This clone was found once. The gene calls are TRBV19 and TRBJ1-5, with 7 bases matching TRBD1. After removal of 5 bases from V and 0 bases from J, the junction contained 7 bases not matched to a gene. Germline CDR1 and CDR2: LNHDA and SQIVND (reference sequence). The CDR3 sequence is 16 residues long. Written as DNA, the CDR3 is TGTGCCAGTAGTGGGACAGTTGTTGATAGCAATCAGCCCCAGCATTTT. Protein sequence: CASSGTVVDSNQPQHF.

This clone is a singleton in its sample. The CDR3 DNA reads as TGCGCCAGCAGCTTGCCCCCGGGACATACCTTCACAGATACGCAGTATTTT. Protein: CASSLPPGHTFTDTQYF. The chain employs TRBV5-1 and TRBJ2-3; D might be TRBD1 (6 bases). With 1 base removed from V and 2 bases from J, the gap between germline ends came to 17 bases. The germline gives CDR1 SGHRS, CDR2 YFSETQ. This CDR3 has 17 residues.

V and J are TRBV6-6 and TRBJ1-5, with 11 bases aligning to TRBD1. V was clipped by 7 bases and J by 4 bases; unmatched bases: 6. CDR3 length: 15 residues. The germline CDR1 and CDR2 sequences are MNHNY and SVGAGI (reference sequence). The chain's CDR3 is CASNYGTGGNQPQHF. CDR3 coding DNA: TGTGCCAGCAACTACGGGACAGGGGGAAATCAGCCCCAGCATTTT.

This clone came up once. This chain links TRBV30 with TRBJ1-2, with 7 bases identical to TRBD1. The germline CDR1 and CDR2 sequences are GTSNPN and SVGIG (reference sequence). Germline trimming cut 0 bases from V and 4 bases from J; bases unmatched to any gene: 5. The length of the CDR3 is 14 residues. The DNA of the CDR3 is TGTGCCTGGAGTGTAAGAGGGGGCGGCTATGGCTACACCTTC. Translation: CAWSVRGGGYGYTF.

The rearrangement joins TRBV9 to TRBJ1-2; D is uncertain. Deletions cut 0 bases from V and 7 bases from J, with 13 bases between. Germline CDR1 reads SGDLS; CDR2 reads YYNGEE. The CDR3 contains 14 residues. CDR3 nucleotide sequence: TGTGCCAGCAGCGTAGGAGAGGGAGTGGTTGGCTACACCTTC. It specifies CASSVGEGVVGYTF.

The rearrangement uses TRBV18 and TRBJ1-2, with 8 bases that match TRBD1. CDR3 length: 13 residues. V was pared by 5 bases and J by 8 bases, with 7 bases of the junction left unmatched. Per the germline V gene, CDR1 is KGHSH and CDR2 is LQKENI. Here the CDR3 reads CASSAKTGEGYTF. For the CDR3, the DNA is TGTGCCAGCTCAGCAAAGACAGGGGAAGGCTACACCTTC. Full variable domain (missing parts from reference TRBV18 and TRBJ1-2): NAGVMQNPRHLVRRRGQEARLRCSPMKGHSHVYWYRQLPEEGLKFMVYLQKENIIDESGMPKERFSAEFPKEGPSILRIQQVVRGDSAAYFCASSAKTGEGYTFGSGTRLTVV.

This chain joins TRBV6-6 and TRBJ2-3, with a tentative D call TRBD1 (6 bases). Germline CDR1 and CDR2: MNHNY and SVGAGI (reference sequence). This CDR3 has 12 amino acids. With 5 bases removed from V and 6 bases from J, the gap between germline ends came to 9 bases. This CDR3 is CASSKGVDTQYF. CDR3 coding DNA: TGTGCCAGCAGTAAGGGGGTGGATACGCAGTATTTT.

The CDR3 nucleotides read TGTGCCAGCAGTGAAGGACTAGCGAGCTACAATGAGCAGTTCTTC. It codes for CASSEGLASYNEQFF. The gene calls are TRBV6-4 and TRBJ2-1, with 9 bases lining up with TRBD2. The germline gives CDR1 MRHNA, CDR2 SNTAGT. The CDR3 sequence is 15 residues long. V lost 3 bases and J lost 3; bases outside the gene matches: 3.

The rearrangement joins TRBV30 to TRBJ2-7, with 10 bases identical to TRBD1. CDR3 size: 14 residues. V shed 5 bases and J 2 bases; nucleotides not matched to a gene: 6. Germline values: CDR1 GTSNPN, CDR2 SVGIG (reference sequence). The CDR3 loop is CAWSWDRGTYEQYF. DNA for the CDR3: TGTGCCTGGTCATGGGACAGGGGAACCTACGAGCAGTACTTC.

The chain couples TRBV4-3 to TRBJ2-1; 10 bases agree with TRBD1. The length of the CDR3 is 15 residues. From germline, CDR1 is LGHNA and CDR2 YSLEER. The V and J ends lost 3 bases and 5 bases, in that order; junction bases with no gene match: 4. The CDR3 nucleotides read TGCGCCAGCAGCCAGGCCGGGACAGGGGACAATGAGCAGTTCTTC. Translating gives CASSQAGTGDNEQFF.

The chain joins TRBV15 to TRBJ2-7; D unresolved. The CDR3 covers 13 residues. Germline assignment: CDR1 LNHNV and CDR2 YYDKDF (reference sequence). Trimming removed 0 bases from V and 4 bases from J, with 7 bases in between. CDR3 region: CATSRESLYEQYF. CDR3 in DNA: TGTGCCACCAGCAGAGAATCTTTATACGAGCAGTACTTC.

The rearrangement links TRBV4-1 to TRBJ2-5; 10 nucleotides match TRBD1. Germline V gene data show CDR1 as MGHRA and CDR2 as YSYEKL. The CDR3 spans 15 residues. The V and J ends lost 4 bases and 4 bases, in that order; junction bases with no gene match: 6. The CDR3 DNA reads TGCGCCAGCAGCCGAGGGACAGGGGAGGTAGAGACCCAGTACTTC. The encoded protein is CASSRGTGEVETQYF.